This TCR beta chain came from a study of regulatory T cells in long-lasting Graves disease (dated by TCRdb to the early 2020s). The study in broad terms: Newly diagnosed Graves' disease patients had taken antithyroid drugs for less than 3 months. Persistent Graves' disease patients were compared with newly diagnosed Graves' disease patients by peripheral blood TCR sequencing and RNA sequencing. The study was conducted in China and was registered as a clinical trial. A total of around 35 samples underwent TCR sequencing: about 13 from persistent and around 20 from newly diagnosed Graves' disease patients. Results and caveats for the whole study, not just this receptor: Because the primary lesion, thyroid tissue, could not be accessed, the study looked at peripheral blood alone. Sequencing and analysis were restricted to the TCR beta chain. TRBV28, TRBJ1-2 and TRBJ2-5 were preferentially used in persistent disease, while TRBV20-1 and TRBJ2-1 were favored in newly diagnosed disease. Compared with newly diagnosed patients, patients with persistent Graves' disease had lower TCR Shannon entropy and fewer highly expanded clones, which suggests clonal expansion. As a limitation, the authors acknowledged that the small sample size may reduce accuracy. Persistent patients shared more public clonotypes among themselves (2,741) than newly diagnosed patients did (about 970).

Library creation used multiplex PCR. Sequencing used an Illumina HiSeq 4000. iRepertoire HTBI primers and Arm-PCR amplification of CDR3 regions were used to construct TCR beta libraries. Before sequencing, the PCR products went through gel purification. The source study handled its data this way. Gene usage analysis of CDR3 amino acid clonotypes used the approximately 62 TRBV and 14 to 15 TRBJ segments found across samples. COPE and FqMerger were used to merge the filtered high-quality paired reads into contigs. BLAST was used to align contigs to IMGT TRBV, TRBD and TRBJ reference genes, and CDR3 was defined according to IMGT. Any clonotype with a frequency above 0.1% was classified as a highly expanded clone. Shannon entropy served as the measure of repertoire diversity, while the Gini coefficient captured V-J evenness. A clonotype was considered public if more than one individual shared it. TCRdb passed the public sequencing reads through fastp at Q25 and MiXCR, retaining productive beta sequences. A single entry per CDR3 protein holds the most common genes and DNA from its merged rows. TCRdb, not the authors, supplied the V and J calls. In all, the sample holds roughly 430,000 distinct CDR3 sequences, and about a sixth of those were seen once. Of the sample, about 10% falls within the top ten clones.

Based on the germline V gene, the CDR1 and CDR2 sequences are ENHRY and SYGVKD. Taken from cysteine to phenylalanine, the CDR3 has 15 residues. Just CDR3 DNA is preserved here, 45 bases in frame from base 1. Relative to germline, V is missing 1 base and J is missing 3 bases, with 5 bases of the junction outside any gene match. In light of the paper, this sample's time point label describes: newly diagnosed GD, antithyroid drugs for less than 3 months. RNA was extracted from PBMCs in TRIzol for both TCR sequencing and RNA sequencing. The diagnosis of Graves' disease followed American Thyroid Association guidelines. Patients were recruited from an endocrinology department in Xi'an, China. Each patient gave around 9.2 milliliters of peripheral blood, collected in an EDTA anticoagulant tube. PBMCs were isolated by Ficoll Paque Plus density gradient separation without further T cell sorting. An Agilent 2100 Bioanalyzer and agarose gel were used to check RNA quality, while a NanoDrop 2000 measured RNA concentration.

This clonotype showed up just a few times. Its target antigen remains unknown. The input lacks base qualities; no much larger clone sits a single base away. These same data were also listed under a study on T cells in Graves' hyperthyroidism and ophthalmopathy. The second study's authors report: Stable Graves' hyperthyroidism was defined as the absence of progression to ophthalmopathy over 18 months of follow-up. Hyperthyroidism patients were newly diagnosed, with disease duration under 2 months, and aged 18 to 65 years. Patients with uncontrolled infections, other autoimmune diseases, pregnancy or lactation were excluded. Diagnoses were based on clinical symptoms, serum thyroxine and TRAb, thyroid ultrasound and orbital computed tomography. A first-round RT-PCR of the TCR CDR3 used the HTBI primer set with the Qiagen OneStep RT-PCR kit. Blood samples also contained most of the expanded thyroid clonotypes (frequency above 0.001), which suggests that blood repertoires may reflect thyroid immune responses. A model built on a 13 V-J signature distinguished ophthalmopathy from stable hyperthyroidism, reaching around 90% sensitivity and around 81% specificity in cross-validation and 80%/75% in testing. In validation, the model predicted progression to ophthalmopathy a median of roughly 6.1 months before onset, with roughly 71% sensitivity and roughly 77% specificity. TCR V-J signatures able to tell the groups apart were searched for in a discovery cohort of around 95 patients, of whom 43 had Graves' ophthalmopathy and about 55 had stable Graves' hyperthyroidism. Prospective prediction of ophthalmopathy was tested in an independent validation cohort consisting of 18 to 20 hyperthyroidism patients and some 15 patients who later progressed to ophthalmopathy. The 85 to 100 discovery patients were randomly split 7:3 into training and test sets. In addition, the study compared T-cell repertoires in thyroid tissue and in blood from 6 or 7 Graves' hyperthyroidism patients. Following sampling, methimazole starting at 30 mg daily was given to hyperthyroidism patients, and high-dose intravenous methylprednisolone was given to ophthalmopathy patients. The libraries were constructed in a second round of multiplex PCR and then size-selected and purified. Paired-end sequencing of the libraries was performed with 100 bp reads on an Illumina HiSeq2000. SOAPnuke was used to process the raw data, with reads discarded if the reads contained adapters or uncalled bases, had a mean Phred below 15, or lacked an exact constant-primer or identifier match. COPE v1.2.5 was used to merge the high-quality paired reads, and each unique nucleotide sequence was defined as a clonotype. MiTCR v1.1 was used to align clonotypes to the IMGT TRBV, TRBD and TRBJ reference segments. The analysis was restricted to V-J combinations with a frequency above 0.0001, which together covered roughly 99% of the repertoires. The TCS score was defined as the ratio of F50 (clonal expansion) to E x V (chaos), calculated using BLOSUM62-based TCRdist between CDR3 peptides within each V-J. Welch's t-statistics and random forest reduced just over 500 V-J features to 10 to 15, which were used in a naive Bayes classifier (R e1071). Sample size was not statistically predetermined, and investigators were not blinded to group allocation. According to the paper, TCR Vbeta CDR3 sequencing was carried out on some 140 peripheral blood samples, which came from 40 to 45 ophthalmopathy, roughly 75 hyperthyroidism and about 17 progressor patients.

Recombination connected TRBV10-3 to TRBJ2-7; TRBD2 fits 8 bases in the junction. This clonotype was obtained from a woman aged 30 to 39 with Graves disease. Donor details come from another sample of the same person, matched by shared clones. The material was peripheral blood mononuclear cells (PBMCs), obtained at new diagnosis, from a patient treated with antithyroid drugs. This receptor has the CDR3 CAISEFSGISYEQYF. The DNA sequence reads TGTGCCATCAGTGAGTTTAGCGGGATAAGCTACGAGCAGTACTTC.